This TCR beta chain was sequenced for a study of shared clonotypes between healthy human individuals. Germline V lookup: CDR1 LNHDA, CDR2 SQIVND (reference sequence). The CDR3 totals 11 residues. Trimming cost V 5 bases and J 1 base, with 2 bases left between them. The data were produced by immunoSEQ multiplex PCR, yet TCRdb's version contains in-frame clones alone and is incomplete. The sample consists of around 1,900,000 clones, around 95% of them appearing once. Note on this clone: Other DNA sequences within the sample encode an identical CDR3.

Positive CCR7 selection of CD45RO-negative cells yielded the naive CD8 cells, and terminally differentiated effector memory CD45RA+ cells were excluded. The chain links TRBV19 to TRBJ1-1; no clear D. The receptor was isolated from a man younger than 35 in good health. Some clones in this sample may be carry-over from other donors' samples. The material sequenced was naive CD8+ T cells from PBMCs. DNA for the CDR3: TGTGCCAGTAGTCGGAACACTGAAGCTTTCTTT. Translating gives CASSRNTEAFF.